These 3 T cell receptor beta chains were sequenced from one sample in a study of cytomegalovirus exposure and HLA in healthy donors. Primers for the PCR totalled 60 Vbeta and 13 Jbeta. Here immunoSEQ multiplex PCR was the method, and the copy in TCRdb shows in-frame clones only, minus some. The data contain around 280,000 clones, 80% to 90% of them singletons. Sequencing input: PBMCs. The receptor source for this set is a woman aged 18-29 years in good health and CMV-seronegative.

Only one count was recorded for this clone. The V gene is TRBV15, the J gene TRBJ2-5; TRBD2 matches 9 bases. This CDR3 contains 16 residues. The V and J ends lost 3 bases and 4 bases, in that order; junction bases with no gene match: 9. Germline values: CDR1 LNHNV, CDR2 YYDKDF (reference sequence). The CDR3 DNA reads as TGTGCCACCAGCAGGGATGTGCGGGGGGGGTCAGAGACCCAGTACTTC. Encoded protein: CATSRDVRGGSETQYF. The whole variable domain, remainder taken from reference TRBV15 and TRBJ2-5, is DAMVIQNPRYQVTQFGKPVTLSCSQTLNHNVMYWYQQKSSQAPKLLFHYYDKDFNNEADTPDNFQSRRPNTSFCFLDIRSPGLGDTAMYLCATSRDVRGGSETQYFGPGTRLLVL.

This rearrangement joins TRBV4-2 to TRBJ1-2, with D hard to call. Germline assignment: CDR1 LGHNA and CDR2 YNFKEQ. The CDR3 runs to 14 residues. Trimming removed 1 base from V and 2 bases from J, with 8 bases in between. CDR3 sequence: CASSQGLQNYGYTF. The CDR3 DNA reads as TGTGCCAGCAGCCAAGGGCTCCAGAACTATGGCTACACCTTC.

The J gene is TRBJ2-7, the V gene TRBV2; 8 positions match TRBD2. Germline trimming cut 4 bases from V and 3 bases from J; bases unmatched to any gene: 8. This CDR3 spans 15 amino acids. Germline CDR1 reads SNHLY; CDR2 reads FYNNEI. CDR3 coding DNA: TGTGCCAGCAGTGGGGGACGGGGGGGGGTCTACGAGCAGTACTTC. This translates into CASSGGRGGVYEQYF.